One and the same sample provided the 10 T cell receptor beta chains below, sequenced in a study of cytomegalovirus exposure and HLA in healthy donors. PCR amplification relied on 60 Vbeta primers (plus 13 Jbeta primers). This table comes from immunoSEQ multiplex PCR, and its TCRdb copy is limited to in-frame clones, with some not included. The sample gives a few hundred thousand clones, around 65% of which show up once; over 2% is in the top ten. Sequencing was carried out using PBMCs. These receptors were taken from a female donor in good health and CMV-seronegative.

The chain combines TRBV28 with TRBJ1-2; D unresolved. The CDR3 is made up of 15 amino acids. Germline V gene sequence: CDR1 MDHEN, CDR2 SYDVKM. With 7 bases removed from V and 6 bases from J, the gap between germline ends came to 21 bases. The CDR3 DNA reads TGTGCCAGCACCCCGCCCCCTGCTTCCGGGGATGGCTACACCTTC. Translating gives CASTPPPASGDGYTF.

The chain uses TRBV4-1 and TRBJ2-4; a possible D gene is TRBD1 (6 bases). This CDR3 has 14 residues. With 0 bases removed from V and 6 bases from J, the gap between germline ends came to 9 bases. From germline, CDR1 is MGHRA and CDR2 YSYEKL. The CDR3: CASSQEPGVNIQYF. The DNA of the CDR3 is TGCGCCAGCAGCCAAGAGCCAGGGGTAAACATTCAGTACTTC.

This clone showed up just a few times. The chain carries TRBV20-1 and TRBJ2-3; a possible D gene is TRBD1 (6 bases). Looked up from germline, CDR1 is DFQATT and CDR2 is SNEGSKA (reference sequence). The CDR3 spans 11 residues. Trimming left V 4 bases short and J 9 bases short, with 11 bases between. CDR3 bases: TGCAGTGCTATCACAGGGCGCACGCAGTATTTT. Its protein is CSAITGRTQYF.

The V and J genes are TRBV7-3 and TRBJ2-3; possible D gene TRBD2, 6 bases. The CDR3 length is 14 residues. Trimming left V 4 bases short and J 3 bases short, with 11 bases between. The germline V gene encodes CDR1 SGHTA and CDR2 FQGTGA. The CDR3 loop reads CASSSGTETDTQYF. The CDR3 DNA reads as TGTGCCAGCAGCTCCGGGACTGAGACAGATACGCAGTATTTT.

The V and J genes are TRBV6-1 and TRBJ1-2; D not resolved. The length of the CDR3 is 15 residues. The germline V gene has CDR1 MNHNS and CDR2 SASEGT. Trimming shortened V by 3 bases and J by 0 bases, and 11 bases separated the two germline ends. CDR3 protein: CASSDLQLANYGYTF. In nucleotides, the CDR3 is TGTGCCAGCAGTGATCTTCAGCTAGCTAACTATGGCTACACCTTC.

This chain's CDR3 is CASSQEGGGSKTYEQYF. Written as DNA, the CDR3 is TGCGCCAGCAGCCAAGAGGGCGGCGGGAGTAAAACCTACGAGCAGTACTTC. The chain is built from TRBV4-1 and TRBJ2-7, with 7 bases matching TRBD2. V dropped 0 bases and J dropped 2; count of bases not matched to a gene: 10. Germline assignment: CDR1 MGHRA and CDR2 YSYEKL. This CDR3 comprises 17 residues.

The chain recombines TRBV11-2 with TRBJ1-4, with 10 bases identical to TRBD1. CDR1 is SGHAT, CDR2 FQNNGV, per germline. The CDR3 runs to 14 residues. Losses at the gene ends were 1 base for V and 11 bases for J; bases not matched to a gene: 4. As DNA, the CDR3 is TGTGCCAGCAGCTTAGGCGGGACAGGGGATAAACTGTTTTTT. Protein sequence: CASSLGGTGDKLFF.

The chain has TRBV7-3 and TRBJ2-1; maybe TRBD2 (5 bases). Trimming removed 5 bases from V and 4 bases from J, with 15 bases in between. The CDR3 is 15 amino acids. Germline values: CDR1 SGHTA, CDR2 FQGTGA. The CDR3 DNA sequence: TGTGCCAGCAGCGCCCGGACGGGAAATTACAATGAGCAGTTCTTC. This codes for CASSARTGNYNEQFF.

This clone was seen only once. J is TRBJ2-1 and V is TRBV27, with TRBD1 matching over 7 bases. CDR1 is MNHEY, CDR2 SMNVEV, per germline (reference sequence). J lost 10 bases, V lost 2 bases, and 8 bases had no gene match. The CDR3 is 14 amino acids. The CDR3 sequence: CASSLGRTGDEQFF. The CDR3 region has the DNA TGTGCCAGCAGTTTAGGCCGCACAGGGGACGAGCAGTTCTTC.

The CDR3, as DNA: TGTGCCAGCAGGGTTATTCGGTCCTCCTACGAGCAGTACTTC. This sequence encodes CASRVIRSSYEQYF. The rearrangement joins TRBV6-5 to TRBJ2-7, with no clear D. V lost 6 bases and J 0 bases, leaving 12 bases between the germline ends. Germline V gives CDR1 MNHEY, CDR2 SVGAGI. The CDR3 spans 14 residues.